Below, 16 T cell receptor beta chains from the same sample are listed, as sequenced in a study of T cells in Graves' hyperthyroidism and ophthalmopathy. RNA transcripts served as the template for amplifying TCR beta CDR3 regions. A first-round RT-PCR of the TCR CDR3 used the HTBI primer set. TCRdb reprocessed the multiplex PCR reads with MiXCR, giving one entry per CDR3 protein. The profile shows about 400,000 distinct CDR3 sequences, over 11% of them singletons. The sample comprised blood. The receptors derive from a man aged 50-60 years with Graves' ophthalmopathy.

Ten or more counts support this clonotype. The gene calls are TRBV5-1 and TRBJ2-3; the match to TRBD1 covers 10 bases. Germline V lookup: CDR1 SGHRS, CDR2 YFSETQ. V lost 0 bases, J lost 4 bases, and 5 bases stayed unmatched. The length of the CDR3 is 16 residues. As DNA, the CDR3 is TGCGCCAGCAGCTTGGTGGGACAGGGGAGTTCAGATACGCAGTATTTT. Translating it yields CASSLVGQGSSDTQYF. The whole variable domain, filled in from reference TRBV5-1 and TRBJ2-3, reads KAGVTQTPRYLIKTRGQQVTLSCSPISGHRSVSWYQQTPGQGLQFLFEYFSETQRNKGNFPGRFSGRQFSNSRSEMNVSTLELGDSALYLCASSLVGQGSSDTQYFGPGTRLTVL.

The rearrangement joins TRBV3-1 to TRBJ2-1; D is undetermined. The germline gives CDR1 LGHDT, CDR2 YNNKEL (reference sequence). Trimming shortened V by 4 bases and J by 4 bases, and 14 bases separated the two germline ends. This CDR3 comprises 15 residues. The CDR3, as DNA: TGTGCCAGCAGCCCAGAGTGGTCCGTTTACAATGAGCAGTTCTTC. This translates into CASSPEWSVYNEQFF.

This clonotype has just a few counts. The chain couples TRBV15 to TRBJ2-1, with TRBD2 as a possible D gene (7 bases). Germline assignment: CDR1 LNHNV and CDR2 YYDKDF (reference sequence). Trimming shortened V by 0 bases and J by 14 bases, and 14 bases separated the two germline ends. There are 13 residues in the CDR3. CDR3 sequence: CATSRDSSGGEFF. The CDR3 coding sequence is TGTGCCACCAGCAGAGATTCATCGGGGGGCGAGTTCTTC. Together with reference TRBV15 and TRBJ2-1, the CDR3 gives the full variable domain: DAMVIQNPRYQVTQFGKPVTLSCSQTLNHNVMYWYQQKSSQAPKLLFHYYDKDFNNEADTPDNFQSRRPNTSFCFLDIRSPGLGDTAMYLCATSRDSSGGEFFGPGTRLTVL.

This clonotype appeared many times. The V gene is TRBV20-1, the J gene TRBJ1-1; TRBD1 agrees at 7 bases. The V segment lost 6 bases and the J segment 1 base; nucleotides outside the gene matches: 8. The CDR3 length is 14 residues. The germline CDR1 and CDR2 sequences are DFQATT and SNEGSKA (reference sequence). CDR3 in DNA: TGCAGTGCACAGCCACGGACAGGGAACACTGAAGCTTTCTTT. This gives the protein CSAQPRTGNTEAFF.

This clonotype was observed many times. The chain employs TRBV20-1 and TRBJ2-7; TRBD2 aligns across 9 bases. Germline values: CDR1 DFQATT, CDR2 SNEGSKA (reference sequence). The CDR3 is made up of 14 amino acids. Germline trimming cut 1 base from V and 1 base from J; bases unmatched to any gene: 2. CDR3 DNA sequence: TGCAGTGCTAGAGGGCGGGAGGGTTCCTACGAGCAGTACTTC. Its protein product is CSARGREGSYEQYF.

This clonotype was observed many times. This chain connects TRBV24-1 to TRBJ1-5; 9 bases are shared with TRBD1. J lost 5 bases, V lost 2 bases, and 3 bases had no gene match. The CDR3 is 15 residues long. From germline, CDR1 is KGHDR and CDR2 SFDVKD. For the CDR3, the DNA is TGTGCCACCAGTGATTATTACAGGGGGCATCAGCCCCAGCATTTT. Translated: CATSDYYRGHQPQHF.

This clonotype appeared many times. V gene TRBV3-1 combines with J gene TRBJ1-2; D is ambiguous. Between the trimmed V and J ends, which lost 0 bases and 3 bases, there was a span of 11 bases. This CDR3 has 15 amino acids. Germline CDR1 LGHDT, CDR2 YNNKEL (reference sequence). In DNA form, the CDR3 reads TGTGCCAGCAGCCAAGATCTGGCACGGGACTATGGCTACACCTTC. Translation: CASSQDLARDYGYTF.

CDR3 sequence (DNA): TGTGCCAGCACCACTCACCGGGGATACGATCAGCCCCAGCATTTT. Its translation: CASTTHRGYDQPQHF. The rearrangement joins TRBV28 to TRBJ1-5; D not certain. The CDR3 is 15 amino acids. Germline V lookup: CDR1 MDHEN, CDR2 SYDVKM. The germline V and J ends were trimmed by 7 bases and 5 bases, with 18 bases remaining between them.

This clonotype was recorded a few times. V and J are TRBV5-1 and TRBJ2-7; the D gene is possibly TRBD1 (5 bases). CDR1 and CDR2 from the germline V gene are SGHRS and YFSETQ. Trimming removed 0 bases from V and 1 base from J, with 8 bases in between. The CDR3 consists of 14 residues. In nucleotides, the CDR3 is TGCGCCAGCAGCTTGGGACAGCGATCCTACGAGCAGTACTTC. It yields the protein CASSLGQRSYEQYF.

This clonotype occurred many times. J is TRBJ1-5 and V is TRBV2; D possibly corresponds to TRBD1 (5 bases). There are 19 residues in the CDR3. The V end lost 1 base, the J end lost 0 bases, and 19 bases lay between the germline ends. Germline loops: CDR1 SNHLY, CDR2 FYNNEI. CDR3 DNA: TGTGCCAGCAGTGAAGACCTCCGCCGCCCCGGGGCTAGCAATCAGCCCCAGCATTTT. As protein: CASSEDLRRPGASNQPQHF.

This clonotype has ten or more counts. The genes are TRBV6-1 and TRBJ1-5; no clear D. Looked up from germline, CDR1 is MNHNS and CDR2 is SASEGT. Trimming removed 6 bases from V and 1 base from J, with 10 bases in between. The CDR3 extends over 14 amino acids. Written as DNA, the CDR3 is TGTGCCAGCAGCGTCTCACCCAGCAATCAGCCCCAGCATTTT. This sequence encodes CASSVSPSNQPQHF.

The chain joins TRBV28 to TRBJ2-7, with 13 bases fitting TRBD2. The trim removed 3 bases at V and 2 bases at J, leaving 4 bases unmatched. The CDR3 runs 16 residues. The germline gives CDR1 MDHEN, CDR2 SYDVKM. The CDR3 region has the DNA TGTGCCAGCAGTTTCGGACTAGCGGGAGCTACCTACGAGCAGTACTTC. Protein sequence: CASSFGLAGATYEQYF.

The table lists this clonotype with many counts. The chain joins TRBV5-8 to TRBJ2-3, with a tentative D call TRBD2 (6 bases). Trimming shortened V by 4 bases and J by 4 bases, and 16 bases separated the two germline ends. The CDR3 sequence is 15 residues long. The germline CDR1 and CDR2 sequences are SGHTS and YDEGEE. CDR3 bases: TGTGCCAGCAGCGAGAGTAGCGGCTTATCAGATACGCAGTATTTT. This encodes CASSESSGLSDTQYF.

This sequence joins TRBV20-1 and TRBJ1-1; 9 bases are a match to TRBD1. This CDR3 is 14 amino acids long. Germline V gene data show CDR1 as DFQATT and CDR2 as SNEGSKA (reference sequence). Germline trimming cut 5 bases from V and 6 bases from J; bases unmatched to any gene: 10. The CDR3 coding sequence is TGCAGTGCTCAGTCCGGGACAGGGAGGGCTGAAGCTTTCTTT. Protein sequence: CSAQSGTGRAEAFF.

At least ten counts were recorded for this clonotype. J is TRBJ2-1 and V is TRBV9; 11 nucleotides align to TRBD2. Per germline, CDR1 SGDLS and CDR2 YYNGEE. V gave up 0 bases and J gave up 5 bases; unmatched junction bases: 4. The CDR3 runs 16 residues. CDR3 loop: CASSVEKTSGNNEQFF. CDR3 DNA: TGTGCCAGCAGCGTAGAGAAGACTAGCGGGAACAATGAGCAGTTCTTC.

This clonotype showed up just a few times. The J gene is TRBJ2-3, the V gene TRBV12-5; 9 nucleotides agree with TRBD2. Germline loops: CDR1 LGHNT, CDR2 FRNRAP. Losses at the gene ends were 0 bases for V and 4 bases for J; bases not matched to a gene: 5. The CDR3 is made up of 16 amino acids. The CDR3 is CASGLVGGRAPDTQYF. DNA of the CDR3: TGTGCTAGTGGTTTGGTAGGCGGGAGGGCCCCAGATACGCAGTATTTT.